These 3 T cell receptor beta chains share one sample of origin, sequenced in a study of primary melanoma T cells and metastatic recurrence. Some clones are missing from TCRdb's copy, which holds only in-frame ones; the method was immunoSEQ multiplex PCR. The sample records under 750 clones, over 70% being singletons. Material: melanoma tumor tissue. These receptor sequences come from a human donor with melanoma.

This clone was counted a few times. The chain couples TRBV18 to TRBJ2-1; tentative D call: TRBD1 (6 bases). The CDR3 runs 13 residues. CDR1 is KGHSH and CDR2 is LQKENI in the germline V gene. V dropped 3 bases and J dropped 7 bases, with 10 bases sitting between them. CDR3 sequence: CASSPLRGNEQFF. The CDR3 DNA is TGTGCCAGCTCACCGCTCAGGGGAAATGAGCAGTTCTTC.

The table lists this clone with a few counts. Here the CDR3 DNA reads TGTGCCAGCAGCCCAACGGGACAGGGGGTTGGAAACACCATATATTTT. Amino acids: CASSPTGQGVGNTIYF. The V gene is TRBV28, the J gene TRBJ1-3, with 11 bases matching TRBD1. J gave up 3 bases and V 6 bases, and 7 bases lay outside the gene matches. The CDR3 covers 16 residues. The germline V gene has CDR1 MDHEN and CDR2 SYDVKM.

The chain is built from TRBV25-1 and TRBJ1-5; 7 bases align to TRBD1. The germline V gene has CDR1 MGHDK and CDR2 SYGVNS. V was clipped by 7 bases and J by 8 bases; unmatched bases: 8. The CDR3 loop spans 13 amino acids. The DNA for the CDR3 is TGTGCCAGCAAGGGGGGACAGTTAGAGCCCCAGCATTTT. Amino acids: CASKGGQLEPQHF.